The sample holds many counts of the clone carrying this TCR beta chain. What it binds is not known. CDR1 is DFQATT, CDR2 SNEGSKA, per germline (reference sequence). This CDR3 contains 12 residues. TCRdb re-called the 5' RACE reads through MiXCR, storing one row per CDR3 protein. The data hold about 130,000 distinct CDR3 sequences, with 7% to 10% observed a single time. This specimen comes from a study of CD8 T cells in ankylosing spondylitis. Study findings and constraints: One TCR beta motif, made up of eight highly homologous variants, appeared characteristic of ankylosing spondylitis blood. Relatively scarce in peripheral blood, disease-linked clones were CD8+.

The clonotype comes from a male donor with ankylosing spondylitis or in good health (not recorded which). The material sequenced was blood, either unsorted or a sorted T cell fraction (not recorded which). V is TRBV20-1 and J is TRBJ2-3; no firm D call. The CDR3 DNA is TGCATTGAAAAGGACAGCACAGATACGCAGTATTTT. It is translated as CIEKDSTDTQYF.